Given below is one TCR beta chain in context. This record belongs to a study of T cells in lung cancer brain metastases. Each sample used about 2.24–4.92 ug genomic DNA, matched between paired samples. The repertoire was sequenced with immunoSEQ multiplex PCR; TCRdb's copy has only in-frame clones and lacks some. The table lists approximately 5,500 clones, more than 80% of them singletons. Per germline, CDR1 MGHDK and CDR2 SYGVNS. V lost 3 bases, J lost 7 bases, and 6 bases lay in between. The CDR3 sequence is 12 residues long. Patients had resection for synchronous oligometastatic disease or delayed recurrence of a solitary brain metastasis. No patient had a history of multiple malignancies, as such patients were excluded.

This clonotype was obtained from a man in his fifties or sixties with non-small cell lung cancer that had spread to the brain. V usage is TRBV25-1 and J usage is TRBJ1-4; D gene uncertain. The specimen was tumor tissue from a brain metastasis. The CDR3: CASSDPREKLFF. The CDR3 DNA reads TGTGCCAGCAGTGACCCCCGTGAAAAACTGTTTTTT. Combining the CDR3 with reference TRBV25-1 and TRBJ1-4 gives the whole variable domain EADIYQTPRYLVIGTGKKITLECSQTMGHDKMYWYQQDPGMELHLIHYSYGVNSTEKGDLSSESTVSRIRTEHFPLTLESARPSHTSQYLCASSDPREKLFFGSGTQLSVL.